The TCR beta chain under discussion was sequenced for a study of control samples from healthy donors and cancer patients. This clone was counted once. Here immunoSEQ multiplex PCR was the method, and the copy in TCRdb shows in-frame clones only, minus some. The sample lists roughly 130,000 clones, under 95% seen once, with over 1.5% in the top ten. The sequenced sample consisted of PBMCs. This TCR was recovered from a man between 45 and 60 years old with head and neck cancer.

The CDR3 here is CASSQRDRGRNNEKLFF. The CDR3 DNA follows: TGTGCCAGCAGCCAAAGGGACAGGGGGCGGAATAATGAAAAACTGTTTTTT. The genes are TRBV4-2 and TRBJ1-4, with 12 bases aligning to TRBD1. This CDR3 is 17 amino acids long. V shed 2 bases and J 4 bases; nucleotides not matched to a gene: 5. Germline V gene lookup returns CDR1 LGHNA and CDR2 YNFKEQ.